The 17 T cell receptor beta chains below all came from one sample that was sequenced in a study of long-term antiretroviral therapy in people with HIV. Investigators performed immunoSEQ version v3.0 at survey level. Here immunoSEQ multiplex PCR was the method, and the copy in TCRdb shows in-frame clones only, minus some. The sample has 14,000 or so clones, roughly 82% seen once. This material consisted of unsorted PBMCs, taken 1.8 years before starting antiretroviral therapy. Receptor source: a woman aged 40 to 50 with HIV.

V gene TRBV19 combines with J gene TRBJ2-3, with 9 bases identical to TRBD1. This CDR3 region has 15 residues. Germline trimming cut 5 bases from V and 3 bases from J; bases unmatched to any gene: 6. The V gene's germline CDR1 is LNHDA and CDR2 SQIVND (reference sequence). CDR3 coding DNA: TGTGCCAGTAGTGCAACAGGGGGCGAGACAGATACGCAGTATTTT. It yields the protein CASSATGGETDTQYF.

The rearrangement uses TRBV7-9 and TRBJ2-7, with no clear D. The ends were cut back, 4 bases at V and 3 bases at J, with 16 bases in the middle. Germline V CDR1 and CDR2: SEHNR, FQNEAQ (reference sequence). CDR3 length: 15 residues. Written as DNA, the CDR3 is TGTGCCAGCAGCTATCCCTTATTCCCCAACTACGAGCAGTACTTC. Amino acids: CASSYPLFPNYEQYF.

The J gene is TRBJ1-2, the V gene TRBV4-1; D perhaps matches TRBD1 (5 bases). The CDR3 sequence is 15 residues long. Germline CDR1 MGHRA, CDR2 YSYEKL. V was pared by 1 base and J by 6 bases, with 15 bases between. CDR3 in DNA: TGCGCCAGCAGCCAAGGGGGCAGGAGGGGCGATGGCTACACCTTC. This sequence encodes CASSQGGRRGDGYTF.

The table lists this clone with a few counts. V and J are TRBV7-8 and TRBJ1-2, with D unclear. V dropped 5 bases and J dropped 8 bases, with 15 bases sitting between them. Germline V gives CDR1 SGHVS, CDR2 FQNEAQ. The CDR3 consists of 13 residues. The CDR3 DNA is TGTGCCAGCAGCCGAGATCGTTTTGAGGGCTACACCTTC. It encodes CASSRDRFEGYTF.

This rearrangement joins TRBV28 to TRBJ2-1; the D is unclear. This CDR3 is built from 14 residues. Germline CDR1 is MDHEN and CDR2 is SYDVKM. The V end was cut by 7 bases, the J end by 7 bases, with 17 bases between. CDR3 sequence: CASMASAPGNEQFF. CDR3 DNA: TGTGCCAGCATGGCGTCGGCCCCGGGTAATGAGCAGTTCTTC.

The DNA for the CDR3 is TGCGCCAGCAGCCAATATGCGGTGACCCAAAATGAAAAACTGTTTTTT. Translating gives CASSQYAVTQNEKLFF. The rearrangement uses TRBV4-1 and TRBJ1-4; D gene uncertain. The CDR3 length is 16 residues. Trimming shortened V by 2 bases and J by 5 bases, and 15 bases separated the two germline ends. Germline V lookup: CDR1 MGHRA, CDR2 YSYEKL.

The chain uses TRBV5-1 and TRBJ1-1; 7 nucleotides line up with TRBD1. This CDR3 contains 13 residues. Trimming cost V 4 bases and J 8 bases; bases outside gene matches: 8. CDR1 and CDR2 from the germline V gene are SGHRS and YFSETQ. The CDR3 loop reads CASSVGTDIEAFF. The CDR3 coding sequence is TGCGCCAGCAGCGTAGGGACAGATATAGAAGCTTTCTTT. Drawing the rest from reference TRBV5-1 and TRBJ1-1, the complete variable domain is KAGVTQTPRYLIKTRGQQVTLSCSPISGHRSVSWYQQTPGQGLQFLFEYFSETQRNKGNFPGRFSGRQFSNSRSEMNVSTLELGDSALYLCASSVGTDIEAFFGQGTRLTVV.

V gene TRBV30 combines with J gene TRBJ1-1; D might be TRBD1 (5 bases). CDR3 size: 15 residues. Germline CDR1 GTSNPN, CDR2 SVGIG (reference sequence). V lost 1 base to trimming and J lost 0 bases, with 12 bases between them. The CDR3 loop is CAWSGGDGLNTEAFF. DNA for the CDR3: TGTGCCTGGAGTGGGGGGGACGGACTGAACACTGAAGCTTTCTTT.

The chain employs TRBV9 and TRBJ2-7; D is ambiguous. CDR1 and CDR2 from the germline V gene are SGDLS and YYNGEE. CDR3 size: 14 residues. V was shortened by 0 bases and J by 4 bases, with 11 bases between the two germline ends. This chain's CDR3 is CASSVGPRPYEQYF. The CDR3 DNA follows: TGTGCCAGCAGCGTAGGCCCCAGGCCTTACGAGCAGTACTTC.

The chain couples TRBV29-1 to TRBJ2-2, with D possibly being TRBD1 (6 bases). The V gene's germline CDR1 is SQVTM and CDR2 ANQGSEA. V was pared by 7 bases and J by 0 bases, with 12 bases between. This CDR3 has 14 residues. The CDR3 region is CSAAGATNTGELFF. CDR3 coding DNA: TGCAGCGCCGCAGGGGCTACGAACACCGGGGAGCTGTTTTTT.

The V call is TRBV11-2, the J call TRBJ2-7; a possible D gene is TRBD2 (6 bases). The CDR3 consists of 14 residues. Germline CDR1 and CDR2: SGHAT and FQNNGV. V lost 5 bases to trimming and J lost 7 bases, with 18 bases between them. The CDR3 is CASSLGTAPGEQYF. In DNA form, the CDR3 reads TGTGCCAGCAGCCTGGGGACTGCCCCGGGGGAGCAGTACTTC.

This chain links TRBV29-1 with TRBJ2-2; possibly TRBD1 or TRBD2 for D (5 bases each). CDR1 and CDR2 from the germline V gene are SQVTM and ANQGSEA. V lost 4 bases and J lost 6, with 9 bases in between. The CDR3 covers 12 residues. In nucleotides, the CDR3 is TGCAGCGTTGGGTTGGGGGCCGGGGAGCTGTTTTTT. Its protein is CSVGLGAGELFF.

The V and J genes are TRBV4-1 and TRBJ2-1; 7 nucleotides agree with TRBD2. This CDR3 is built from 15 residues. Trimming cost V 2 bases and J 8 bases; bases outside gene matches: 9. Germline CDR1 is MGHRA and CDR2 is YSYEKL. The chain's CDR3 is CASSQTGTNRYEQFF. In DNA form, the CDR3 reads TGCGCCAGCAGCCAAACCGGGACTAATCGCTATGAGCAGTTCTTC.

This clone was observed a handful of times. The chain has TRBV19 and TRBJ1-1, with TRBD1 matching over 7 bases. CDR1 is LNHDA, CDR2 SQIVND, per germline (reference sequence). The CDR3 is 18 amino acids. V dropped 2 bases and J dropped 0; count of bases not matched to a gene: 12. This CDR3 reads CASSIRGQTSQLNTEAFF. The CDR3 nucleotides read TGTGCCAGTAGTATAAGGGGACAGACATCTCAATTGAACACTGAAGCTTTCTTT.

The rearrangement links TRBV7-2 to TRBJ1-2; D gene uncertain. The germline V gene encodes CDR1 SGHTA and CDR2 FQGNSA. This CDR3 is 15 amino acids long. V was clipped by 2 bases and J by 0 bases, with 10 bases between them. CDR3 loop: CASSLSGPSNYGYTF. The CDR3 DNA reads TGTGCCAGCAGCTTATCCGGACCTTCTAACTATGGCTACACCTTC.

A few counts support this clone. The sample contains more than one DNA sequence encoding this CDR3. The genes are TRBV7-8 and TRBJ2-7; unclear D gene. Germline values: CDR1 SGHVS, CDR2 FQNEAQ. V lost 4 bases and J lost 2, with 3 bases in between. The CDR3 covers 11 residues. CDR3 region: CASSSAYEQYF. The CDR3 region has the DNA TGTGCCAGCAGCTCAGCCTACGAGCAGTACTTC.

The V call is TRBV7-8, the J call TRBJ2-3; 11 bases are a match to TRBD2. Per the germline V gene, CDR1 is SGHVS and CDR2 is FQNEAQ. This CDR3 has 15 amino acids. Unmatched junction bases numbered 3, after V lost 2 bases and J lost 5 bases. CDR3 bases: TGTGCCAGCAGCTTACTAGCGGGGGGAGTAGATACGCAGTATTTT. It codes for CASSLLAGGVDTQYF.